This T cell receptor (beta chain) was retrieved from a study of OX40 agonist ivuxolimab in advanced cancers. Study-level background: Melanoma, hepatocellular carcinoma, head and neck or renal cell cancer occurred in dose-escalation patients. Among those enrolled, mean age was about 58 years (range roughly 23 to 85) and 75% to 90% were male.

Study results and limitations: Both CD4+ and CD8+ T cell populations in blood had undergone clonal expansion by week 6 at 0.1 to 3.0 mg/kg.

Method: immunoSEQ multiplex PCR; TCRdb's copy keeps in-frame clones and lacks some. The sample contains roughly 86,000 clones, more than 85% of which appear only once. As regards this clone: What it binds is not known.

Researchers took blood at baseline, on cycle 4 day 1, and on cycle 7 day 1. Germline V gene sequence: CDR1 LNHDA, CDR2 SQIVND (reference sequence). V gave up 6 bases and J gave up 5 bases; unmatched junction bases: 9. The CDR3 is 14 residues long. V usage is TRBV19 and J usage is TRBJ1-2; 7 bases fit TRBD1. The sequence was obtained from an adult with an advanced solid tumor such as melanoma, head and neck, liver or kidney cancer. Here the sequenced sample was CD4+ or CD8+ T cells sorted from blood, taken in a trial of the OX40 agonist ivuxolimab. DNA of the CDR3: TGTGCCAGTAGCAGGACAGGTCGCGAGTATGGCTACACCTTC. Translated: CASSRTGREYGYTF.